One sample yielded the 25 T cell receptor beta chains listed below, sequenced in a study of T-cell memory formation after mild COVID-19 (dated by TCRdb to the early 2020s). To prepare the library, 5' RACE was applied. Data came from an Illumina NovaSeq 6000. TCRdb ran its own pipeline on the public reads, namely fastp trimming at Q25 and MiXCR clone calling, and kept in-frame beta chains. Rows merge per CDR3 protein into single entries with the most common DNA and genes. Present in this sample are approximately 250,000 distinct CDR3 sequences, around 15% of which were seen just once. The ten biggest clones cover 22% of the sample. The specimen sequenced was PBMCs or a T cell subset sorted from them (not recorded which). The receptor set was obtained from a man between 18 and 29 years old who had mild COVID-19 (a few samples of this study predate the infection). The sample titles of this study are shuffled in the database, so cell type and time point are left out; the donor was told from shared clones.

The chain recombines TRBV5-1 with TRBJ2-3; possible D gene TRBD1, 7 bases. CDR3 length: 14 amino acids. V gave up 4 bases and J gave up 6 bases, with 15 bases separating them. Germline values: CDR1 SGHRS, CDR2 YFSETQ. Here the CDR3 reads CASSPGGTPDTQYF. The CDR3 DNA is TGCGCCAGCAGCCCAGGGGGGACCCCGGATACGCAGTATTTT.

This clonotype was detected only a few times. The chain recombines TRBV6-5 with TRBJ2-5; D could derive from TRBD1 or TRBD2 (6 bases each). CDR3 length: 15 residues. The ends were cut back, 6 bases at V and 5 bases at J, with 19 bases in the middle. Germline V gene sequence: CDR1 MNHEY, CDR2 SVGAGI. The CDR3 DNA reads as TGTGCCAGCAGACGTCCGGGGGCCGGCAGGGAGACCCAGTACTTC. Its translation: CASRRPGAGRETQYF.

This clonotype was observed many times. The V gene is TRBV11-2, the J gene TRBJ1-1; the D gene is possibly TRBD1 (5 bases). Germline V gives CDR1 SGHAT, CDR2 FQNNGV. With 1 base removed from V and 3 bases from J, the gap between germline ends came to 15 bases. This CDR3 has 16 residues. CDR3 DNA sequence: TGTGCCAGCAGCTTAGCCACAGGTGCTGGACACACTGAAGCTTTCTTT. Encoded protein: CASSLATGAGHTEAFF.

Only a few counts were recorded for this clonotype. The chain links TRBV19 to TRBJ2-2; TRBD1 or TRBD2 may be the D gene (6 bases each). The V gene's germline CDR1 is LNHDA and CDR2 SQIVND (reference sequence). The CDR3 contains 16 residues. Trimming removed 4 bases at V and 4 bases at J, with 16 bases between. CDR3 sequence: CASSTILRGGTGELFF. CDR3 nucleotides: TGTGCCAGTAGTACAATCCTCAGGGGAGGCACCGGGGAGCTGTTTTTT.

V is TRBV6-5 and J is TRBJ1-1, with D possibly TRBD1 on 5 matching bases. Trimming removed 6 bases from V and 2 bases from J, with 10 bases in between. The germline V gene has CDR1 MNHEY and CDR2 SVGAGI. The CDR3 has 13 amino acids. CDR3 sequence reads: CASRQTENTEAFF. The CDR3 DNA reads TGTGCCAGCAGGCAGACAGAAAACACTGAAGCTTTCTTT.

Many counts were recorded for this clonotype. V is TRBV20-1 and J is TRBJ2-3; D is ambiguous. V dropped 2 bases and J dropped 6 bases, with 6 bases sitting between them. The CDR3 covers 11 residues. Looked up from germline, CDR1 is DFQATT and CDR2 is SNEGSKA (reference sequence). CDR3 coding DNA: TGCAGTGCTAGATATCGGGATACGCAGTATTTT. Protein product: CSARYRDTQYF.

The rearrangement links TRBV4-1 to TRBJ2-3, with D uncertain. The CDR3 sequence is 15 residues long. Trimming removed 0 bases from V and 4 bases from J, with 11 bases in between. Looked up from germline, CDR1 is MGHRA and CDR2 is YSYEKL. CDR3 sequence reads: CASSQERGYSDTQYF. The CDR3, as DNA: TGCGCCAGCAGCCAAGAGCGAGGCTATTCAGATACGCAGTATTTT.

This clonotype was counted only a few times. The J gene is TRBJ2-4, the V gene TRBV7-2; TRBD1 aligns across 8 bases. The CDR3 is 16 residues long. The V gene end was trimmed by 4 bases and the J gene end by 1 base; junction bases not matched to a gene: 6. Germline V lookup: CDR1 SGHTA, CDR2 FQGNSA. The CDR3 here is CASSSGQGAAKNIQYF. The DNA of the CDR3 is TGTGCCAGCAGCTCCGGGCAGGGGGCGGCCAAAAACATTCAGTACTTC.

This clonotype was picked up a small number of times. The chain's CDR3 is CASSGGGLPDTQYF. CDR3 nucleotides: TGTGCCAGCAGCGGGGGAGGGCTACCGGATACGCAGTATTTT. The rearrangement links TRBV7-3 to TRBJ2-3, with 7 bases matching TRBD2. CDR1 SGHTA and CDR2 FQGTGA come from the germline V gene. The CDR3 totals 14 residues. The V segment lost 5 bases and the J segment 6 bases; nucleotides outside the gene matches: 8.

The rearrangement uses TRBV29-1 and TRBJ1-1, with TRBD1 matching 9 bases. Germline CDR1 is SQVTM and CDR2 is ANQGSEA. Unmatched junction bases numbered 10, after V lost 6 bases and J lost 2 bases. This CDR3 spans 15 amino acids. This CDR3 reads CSVRPRTGANTEAFF. CDR3 nucleotide sequence: TGCAGCGTCCGACCCAGGACAGGGGCAAACACTGAAGCTTTCTTT.

The chain couples TRBV12-3 or TRBV12-4 to TRBJ2-3; 7 bases are a match to TRBD1. The J segment lost 14 bases and the V segment lost 6 bases, leaving 14 bases of the junction unmatched. The CDR3 consists of 13 residues. CDR3 sequence reads: CASSWTGGLVSYF. The CDR3 DNA reads TGTGCCAGCAGCTGGACAGGCGGGCTAGTCTCGTATTTT.

The sample holds many counts of this clonotype. V usage is TRBV11-2 and J usage is TRBJ2-2; tentative D call: TRBD2 (5 bases). From germline, CDR1 is SGHAT and CDR2 FQNNGV. V was pared by 2 bases and J by 7 bases, with 14 bases between. The CDR3 runs 15 residues. The CDR3 here is CASSLIASRGGELFF. The DNA of the CDR3 is TGTGCCAGCAGCTTAATTGCCTCTCGGGGCGGGGAGCTGTTTTTT.

This chain connects TRBV4-1 to TRBJ2-2, with TRBD1 matching 7 bases. V trimming: 2 bases; J trimming: 3 bases; junction bases outside the gene matches: 9. The germline gives CDR1 MGHRA, CDR2 YSYEKL. CDR3 length equals 17 residues. CDR3 sequence reads: CASSQNLLTGYTGELFF. CDR3 DNA: TGCGCCAGCAGCCAAAATCTCCTGACAGGGTACACCGGGGAGCTGTTTTTT.

This clonotype was picked up a small number of times. CDR3 coding DNA: TGTGCCAGCAGTCAGGGGACCCCCTACGAGCAGTACGTC. Translation: CASSQGTPYEQYV. The chain combines TRBV6-2 or TRBV6-3 with TRBJ2-7; weak D call: TRBD1 (6 bases). V lost 5 bases and J lost 2, with 10 bases in between. Germline CDR1 reads MNHEY; CDR2 reads SVGEGT. CDR3 length: 13 amino acids.

Only a few counts were recorded for this clonotype. The chain carries TRBV7-3 and TRBJ2-3; possibly TRBD1 for D (6 bases). Between the trimmed V and J ends, which lost 8 bases and 0 bases, there was a span of 12 bases. From germline, CDR1 is SGHTA and CDR2 FQGTGA. The CDR3 loop spans 14 amino acids. CDR3 sequence (DNA): TGTGCCAGCTCCCCGGGACACAGCACAGATACGCAGTATTTT. It specifies CASSPGHSTDTQYF.

CDR3 in amino acids: CASSFQGGTGELFF. The CDR3 coding sequence is TGTGCCAGCAGCTTCCAGGGTGGCACCGGGGAGCTGTTTTTT. The chain couples TRBV7-9 to TRBJ2-2; perhaps TRBD1 as D (5 bases). This CDR3 contains 14 residues. The V end lost 3 bases, the J end lost 4 bases, and 9 bases lay between the germline ends. Germline CDR1 reads SEHNR; CDR2 reads FQNEAQ (reference sequence).

This sequence joins TRBV7-9 and TRBJ1-6; a possible D gene is TRBD1 (5 bases). The germline gives CDR1 SEHNR, CDR2 FQNEAQ (reference sequence). The ends were cut back, 8 bases at V and 7 bases at J, with 9 bases in the middle. This CDR3 comprises 12 residues. The CDR3 DNA reads as TGTGCCAGCGGGGGATTCAATTCACCCCTCCACTTT. This gives the protein CASGGFNSPLHF.

At least ten counts were recorded for this clonotype. This rearrangement joins TRBV10-2 to TRBJ2-1; 7 bases agree with TRBD2. The V gene's germline CDR1 is WSHSY and CDR2 SAAADI. J was trimmed by 5 bases and V by 6 bases; bases with no gene match: 10. CDR3 length: 15 residues. CDR3: CASSPLAGEHNEQFF. In DNA, the CDR3 is TGCGCCAGCAGCCCTCTGGCGGGGGAACACAATGAGCAGTTCTTC.

This clonotype was recorded many times. This chain connects TRBV7-2 to TRBJ2-3; 9 bases are shared with TRBD2. The germline V gene encodes CDR1 SGHTA and CDR2 FQGNSA. J gave up 0 bases and V 4 bases, and 2 bases lay outside the gene matches. The CDR3 consists of 15 residues. The CDR3 is CASSSGLASTDTQYF. Written as DNA, the CDR3 is TGTGCCAGCAGCTCGGGACTAGCAAGCACAGATACGCAGTATTTT.

In this sample, this clonotype turned up a few times. The chain links TRBV4-2 to TRBJ2-7, with 15 bases aligning to TRBD2. Germline CDR1 reads LGHNA; CDR2 reads YNFKEQ. CDR3 length: 16 amino acids. V lost 3 bases and J lost 1; bases outside the gene matches: 1. DNA for the CDR3: TGTGCCAGCAGCCAGGGACTAGCGGGGGGATCCTACGAGCAGTACTTC. It translates to CASSQGLAGGSYEQYF.

This sequence joins TRBV5-1 and TRBJ2-7, with TRBD1 matching over 8 bases. Germline V gene sequence: CDR1 SGHRS, CDR2 YFSETQ. V lost 0 bases to trimming and J lost 4 bases; unmatched junction nucleotides: 3. The CDR3 runs 14 residues. The CDR3 loop reads CASSLGQGKYEQYF. The CDR3 bases are TGCGCCAGCAGCTTGGGACAGGGGAAATACGAGCAGTACTTC.

This clonotype turned up a few times. The rearrangement joins TRBV12-3 or TRBV12-4 to TRBJ1-1, with D perhaps matching TRBD1 (5 bases). CDR3 size: 12 residues. V lost 2 bases, J lost 9 bases, and 10 bases lay in between. The CDR3 sequence is CASSLRGAKAFF. As DNA, the CDR3 is TGTGCCAGCAGTTTAAGAGGGGCCAAAGCTTTCTTT.

This chain connects TRBV7-2 to TRBJ1-5; D remains ambiguous. This CDR3 region has 16 residues. Germline assignment: CDR1 SGHTA and CDR2 FQGNSA. Deletions cut 0 bases from V and 4 bases from J, with 13 bases between. Here the CDR3 reads CASSLAGFFPNQPQHF. The CDR3 region has the DNA TGTGCCAGCAGCTTAGCAGGGTTTTTCCCGAATCAGCCCCAGCATTTT.

This clonotype was seen more than once but under ten times. The V call is TRBV5-1, the J call TRBJ1-6, with 7 bases identical to TRBD1. This CDR3 spans 17 amino acids. Germline CDR1 reads SGHRS; CDR2 reads YFSETQ. The V and J ends lost 4 bases and 1 base, in that order; junction bases with no gene match: 8. CDR3 nucleotide sequence: TGCGCCAGCAGCCCGGACGGCAGGGGGTCCTATAATTCACCCCTCCACTTT. Protein product: CASSPDGRGSYNSPLHF.

This clonotype was counted between two and nine times. V is TRBV6-2 or TRBV6-3 and J is TRBJ1-5, with D tentatively TRBD1 (6 bases). CDR3 length equals 14 residues. Germline CDR1 and CDR2: MNHEY and SVGEGT. Trimming took 1 base from V and 4 from J, leaving 8 bases between them. The DNA of the CDR3 is TGTGCCAGCAGTTACTGGACAGTAAATCAGCCCCAGCATTTT. It codes for CASSYWTVNQPQHF.